The present entry profiles one T cell receptor beta chain with its context. Its antigen is currently not known. Base qualities are not recorded, but no much larger clone differs from it by a single base. The library was prepared using the immunoSEQ multiplex PCR assay. TCRdb's version of the immuneACCESS table is confined to in-frame rearrangements and falls short of the full clone set. An unresolved V gene accounts for under half of the shortfall where checked; the remainder is of unknown origin. For this sample the table gives approximately 50,000 clones, of which about nine tenths were detected only once. About 0.6% of the sample is in the top ten clones. The data stem from a study of T cell changes during pregnancy in multiple sclerosis (dated by TCRdb to about 2019). For context, the study as a whole: The study examined how the T cell repertoire changed over the course of pregnancy in women with multiple sclerosis.

Measured from the cysteine to the phenylalanine, the CDR3 is 14 residues long. Just CDR3 DNA is preserved here, 42 bases in frame from base 1. Trimmed from V: 4 bases; trimmed from J: 5 bases; junction bases lacking a gene match: 8. The CDR1 and CDR2 encoded by the germline V gene are SGHRS and YFSETQ. This clonotype was obtained from a female donor in good health, enrolled as a control in a pregnancy study. The sequence links TRBV5-1 to TRBJ2-7; 8 central nucleotides agree with TRBD1. Sequencing was performed on CD4+ T cells from peripheral blood mononuclear cells, taken after pregnancy. The nucleotides are TGCGCCAGCAGCAACGGACAGGGAGTCGACGAGCAGTACTTC. Its amino acids are CASSNGQGVDEQYF.